This TCR beta chain came from a study of CD8 T cells in Susac syndrome. Germline CDR1 reads MRHNA; CDR2 reads SNTAGT. The CDR3 spans 13 residues. The ends lost 1 base at V and 9 bases at J; junction bases unmatched: 2. Random hexamers primed reverse transcription of about 0.5 to 1 ug RNA. A multiplex approach, immunoSEQ multiplex PCR, amplified TCR beta CDR3 across 54 Vbeta and 13 Jbeta. TCRdb ran MiXCR on the immunoSEQ multiplex PCR reads and lists one entry per CDR3 protein. Of hundreds of thousands of distinct CDR3 sequences listed, 90% to 95% are singletons. Sequencing targeted TCR beta in blood CD8+ and CD4+ T cells. Treatment-naive patients with stable or active relapsing-remitting disease were the multiple sclerosis controls. TEMRA cells were FACS-enriched, and CD8+ and CD4+ T cells were isolated negatively.

The origin of this receptor is a human donor with multiple sclerosis. Sequences were obtained from CD8+ T cells from PBMCs. This chain connects TRBV6-4 to TRBJ2-1; 8 bases map to TRBD1. This CDR3 is CASSDLTGGEQFF. CDR3 in DNA: TGTGCCAGCAGTGACTTAACAGGGGGTGAGCAGTTCTTC.